This T cell receptor beta chain is from a study of CD8 T cells in Susac syndrome. Study results and caveats: The study's TCR sequencing and HLA analysis covered a relatively small number of individuals, and the study acknowledged this.

The ends were cut back, 7 bases at V and 8 bases at J, with 9 bases in the middle. The length of the CDR3 is 10 residues. Germline V gives CDR1 SGDLS, CDR2 YYNGEE. Blood CD8+ and CD4+ T cells underwent high-throughput TCR beta sequencing. When the RNA was reverse transcribed, random hexamers were used with an input of 0.5 to 1 ug. TCR beta CDR3 was amplified by immunoSEQ covering 54 Vbeta and 13 Jbeta. One entry per CDR3 protein, called by TCRdb with MiXCR from the immunoSEQ multiplex PCR reads. Among 95,000 to 150,000 distinct CDR3 sequences listed, about 95% were seen once. Worth noting for this clonotype: The antigen is unknown.

Sequenced material: CD8+ T cells from PBMCs. This chain joins TRBV9 and TRBJ1-1; D is undetermined. The TCR sequence derives from a human donor with Susac syndrome. The CDR3 DNA reads TGTGCCAGCTCGCCCCAGGAAGCTTTCTTT. It yields the protein CASSPQEAFF.